Sequencing of this T cell receptor beta chain was carried out in a study of tumor and adjacent non-tumor tissue in lung cancer. Overall study: Aged about 31 to 76 years, patients included 10 men and roughly five women with stage I to III disease.

The library came from three nested PCR rounds adapted from ARM-PCR protocols. TCRdb re-analysed the multiplex PCR reads in MiXCR, keeping a single row per CDR3 protein. Of approximately 90,000 distinct CDR3 sequences in the sample, about 77% were seen once. V trimming: 10 bases; J trimming: 7 bases; junction bases outside the gene matches: 12. From germline, CDR1 is MNHNY and CDR2 SVGAGI (reference sequence). The CDR3 runs 14 residues. Notes on the study in general: Tumor TCR diversity, when higher, was linked to shorter survival.

Details on this clonotype: Its antigen is not known.

No cell sorting was done before RNA was extracted from the tissue. The normal lung tissue was taken more than 3 cm from the tumor edge. Sequencing used distant non-tumor lung tissue. This chain uses TRBV6-6 with TRBJ1-4; TRBD1 agrees at 7 bases. The clonotype was recovered from a woman between 45 and 60 years old with non-small cell lung cancer. This CDR3 reads CANNDQGEAEKLFF. CDR3 nucleotides: TGTGCCAACAACGATCAGGGGGAGGCTGAAAAACTGTTTTTT.